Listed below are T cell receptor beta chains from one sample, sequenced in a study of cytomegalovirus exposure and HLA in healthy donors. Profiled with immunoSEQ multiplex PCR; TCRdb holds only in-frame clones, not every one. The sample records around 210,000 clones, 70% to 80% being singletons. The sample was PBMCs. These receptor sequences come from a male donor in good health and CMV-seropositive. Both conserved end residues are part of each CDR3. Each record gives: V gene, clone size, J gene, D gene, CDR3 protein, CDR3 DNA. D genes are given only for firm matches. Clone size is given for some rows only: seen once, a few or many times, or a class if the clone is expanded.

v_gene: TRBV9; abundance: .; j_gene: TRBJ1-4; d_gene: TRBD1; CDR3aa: CASSARTGTTNEKLFF; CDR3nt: TGTGCCAGCAGCGCTCGGACAGGGACAACTAATGAAAAACTGTTTTTT
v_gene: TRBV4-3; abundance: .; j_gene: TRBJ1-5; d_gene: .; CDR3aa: CASSQDRGQPQHF; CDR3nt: TGCGCCAGCAGCCAAGATCGGGGTCAGCCCCAGCATTTT
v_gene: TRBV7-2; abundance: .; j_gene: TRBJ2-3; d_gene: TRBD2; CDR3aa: CASTRTSGRARPSTDTQYF; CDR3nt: TGTGCCAGCACCCGGACTAGCGGGAGGGCCCGACCTAGCACAGATACGCAGTATTTT
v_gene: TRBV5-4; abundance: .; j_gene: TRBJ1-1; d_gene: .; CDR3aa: CASSLQGGNTEAFF; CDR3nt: TGTGCCAGCAGCTTGCAAGGGGGGAACACTGAAGCTTTCTTT
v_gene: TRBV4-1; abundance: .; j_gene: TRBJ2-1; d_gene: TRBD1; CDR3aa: CASSKLGGGTGGNNNEQFF; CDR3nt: TGCGCCAGCAGCAAATTGGGAGGGGGGACAGGGGGCAACAACAATGAGCAGTTCTTC
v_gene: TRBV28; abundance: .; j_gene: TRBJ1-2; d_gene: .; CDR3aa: CASSLFGQEYNYGYTF; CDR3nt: TGTGCCAGCAGTTTATTCGGCCAGGAATATAACTATGGCTACACCTTC
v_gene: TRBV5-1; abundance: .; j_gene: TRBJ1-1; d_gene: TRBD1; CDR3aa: CASSVTGSNTEAFF; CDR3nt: TGCGCCAGCAGCGTGACAGGGTCGAACACTGAAGCTTTCTTT
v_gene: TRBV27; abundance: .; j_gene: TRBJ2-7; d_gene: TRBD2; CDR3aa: CASRLAVSYEQYF; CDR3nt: TGTGCCAGCAGGCTAGCGGTCTCCTACGAGCAGTACTTC
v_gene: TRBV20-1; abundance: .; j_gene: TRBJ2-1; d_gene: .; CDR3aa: CSASPDLAGVF; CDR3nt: TGCAGTGCATCCCCGGACCTGGCCGGGGTCTTC
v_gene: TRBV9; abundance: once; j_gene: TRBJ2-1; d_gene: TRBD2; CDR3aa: CASSASRLAVYNEQFF; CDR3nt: TGTGCCAGCAGCGCTTCCCGACTAGCAGTCTACAATGAGCAGTTCTTC
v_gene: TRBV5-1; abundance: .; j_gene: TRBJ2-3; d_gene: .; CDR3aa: CASNQGIDTQYF; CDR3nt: TGCGCCAGCAATCAGGGGATAGATACGCAGTATTTT
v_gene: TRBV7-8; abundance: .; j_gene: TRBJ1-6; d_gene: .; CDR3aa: CASSAQTVPDSPLHF; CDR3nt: TGTGCCAGCAGCGCCCAAACAGTACCTGATTCACCCCTCCACTTT
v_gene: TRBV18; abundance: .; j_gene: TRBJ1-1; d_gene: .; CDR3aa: CASSPSGNTEAFF; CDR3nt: TGTGCCAGCTCACCGTCGGGGAACACTGAAGCTTTCTTT
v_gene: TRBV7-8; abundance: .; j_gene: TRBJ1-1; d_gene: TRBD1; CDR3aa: CASSLTFQGAWNTEAFF; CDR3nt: TGTGCCAGCAGCTTAACTTTCCAGGGGGCGTGGAACACTGAAGCTTTCTTT
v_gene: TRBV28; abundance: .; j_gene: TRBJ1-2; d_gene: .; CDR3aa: CASSLKGTDLYGYTF; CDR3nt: TGTGCCAGCAGTTTAAAAGGCACAGACCTCTATGGCTACACCTTC
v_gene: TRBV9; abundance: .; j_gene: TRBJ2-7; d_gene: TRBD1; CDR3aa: CASSPETGGLNEQYF; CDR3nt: TGTGCCAGCAGCCCCGAGACAGGGGGACTTAACGAGCAGTACTTC
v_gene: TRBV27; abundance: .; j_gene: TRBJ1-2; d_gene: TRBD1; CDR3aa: CASSPSLLTGPYGYTF; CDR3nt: TGTGCCAGCAGTCCCTCCCTACTGACAGGGCCCTATGGCTACACCTTC
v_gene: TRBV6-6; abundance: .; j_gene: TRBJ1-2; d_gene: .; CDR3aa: CASSSRQSRPYGYTF; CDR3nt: TGTGCCAGCAGTTCCCGACAGAGTCGCCCCTATGGCTACACCTTC
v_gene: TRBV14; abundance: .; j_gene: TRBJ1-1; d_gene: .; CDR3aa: CASSQGAGMNTEAFF; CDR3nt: TGTGCCAGCAGCCAAGGAGCAGGGATGAACACTGAAGCTTTCTTT
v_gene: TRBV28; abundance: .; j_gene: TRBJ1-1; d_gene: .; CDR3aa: CASSPSRDGGAAFF; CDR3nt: TGTGCCAGCAGCCCCTCCCGGGACGGAGGGGCAGCTTTCTTT
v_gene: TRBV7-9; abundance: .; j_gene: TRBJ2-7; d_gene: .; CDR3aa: CASSFLGSLYEQYF; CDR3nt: TGTGCCAGCAGCTTTCTGGGCAGCCTCTACGAGCAGTACTTC
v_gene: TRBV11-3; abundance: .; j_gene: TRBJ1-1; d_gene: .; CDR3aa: CASSSKGMRAFF; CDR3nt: TGTGCCAGCAGCTCCAAAGGCATGAGGGCTTTCTTT